This entry concerns a single TCR beta chain. The antigen remains undetermined. Survey-level immunoSEQ v3.0 assays were run. The target of sequencing was roughly 35,000-50,000 T-cell genomes per sample. Here immunoSEQ multiplex PCR was the method, and the copy in TCRdb shows in-frame clones only, minus some. The sample comprises around 30,000 clones, more than 85% of which are singletons, and 10% rests with the top ten. The V end was cut by 1 base, the J end by 5 bases, with 7 bases between. CDR3 length: 13 residues. Germline V gene data show CDR1 as SGHTA and CDR2 as FQGTGA. These data originate in a study of long-term antiretroviral therapy in people with HIV. Study-level points and caveats: Clones that expanded before ART (that is, prior to treatment) dominated the repertoire at all time points.

This chain uses TRBV7-3 with TRBJ2-3; possibly TRBD2 for D (5 bases). This clonotype was sampled from a man aged 40-49 years with HIV. The starting material was unsorted PBMCs, obtained 6.2 years after starting antiretroviral therapy. The CDR3 bases are TGTGCCAGCAGCTTAAGTGAGGGAGATACGCAGTATTTT. Residues: CASSLSEGDTQYF.